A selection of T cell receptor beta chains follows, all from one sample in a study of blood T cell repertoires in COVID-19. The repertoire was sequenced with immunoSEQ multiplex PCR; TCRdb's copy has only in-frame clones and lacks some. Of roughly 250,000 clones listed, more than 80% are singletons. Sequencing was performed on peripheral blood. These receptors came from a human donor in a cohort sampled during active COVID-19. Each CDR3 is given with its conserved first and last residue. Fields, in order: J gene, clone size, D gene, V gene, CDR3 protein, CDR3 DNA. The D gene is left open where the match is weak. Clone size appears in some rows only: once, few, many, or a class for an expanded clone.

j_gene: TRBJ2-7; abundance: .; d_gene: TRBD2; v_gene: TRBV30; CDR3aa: CAWSTGGMFYEQYF; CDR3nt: TGTGCCTGGAGCACGGGGGGGATGTTCTACGAGCAGTACTTC
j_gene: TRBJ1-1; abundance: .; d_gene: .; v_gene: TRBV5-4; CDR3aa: CASSAGPIRGTEAFF; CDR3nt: TGTGCCAGCAGCGCAGGCCCCATTAGGGGAACTGAAGCTTTCTTT
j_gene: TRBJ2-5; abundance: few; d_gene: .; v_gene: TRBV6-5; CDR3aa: CASSYSRVETQYF; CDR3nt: TGTGCCAGCAGTTACAGCAGGGTTGAGACCCAGTACTTC
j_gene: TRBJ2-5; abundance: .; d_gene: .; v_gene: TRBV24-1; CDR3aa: CATSDGRTAYF; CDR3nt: TGTGCCACCAGTGATGGGAGGACGGCGTACTTC
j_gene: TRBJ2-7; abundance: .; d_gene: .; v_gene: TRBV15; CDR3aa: CATSLDSGEQYF; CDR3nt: TGTGCCACCAGCCTTGACTCCGGGGAGCAGTACTTC
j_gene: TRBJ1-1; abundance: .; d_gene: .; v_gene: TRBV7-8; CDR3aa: CASSLVRRNTEAFF; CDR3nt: TGTGCCAGCAGCTTAGTCCGGAGGAACACTGAAGCTTTCTTT
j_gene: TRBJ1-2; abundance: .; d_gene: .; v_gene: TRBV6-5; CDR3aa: CASSPGRVYGYTF; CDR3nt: TGTGCCAGCAGTCCGGGGAGGGTCTATGGCTACACCTTC
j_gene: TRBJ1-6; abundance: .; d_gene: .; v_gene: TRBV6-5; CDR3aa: CASSLRTDSPLHF; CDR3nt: TGTGCCAGCAGTCTTAGGACAGATTCACCCCTCCACTTT
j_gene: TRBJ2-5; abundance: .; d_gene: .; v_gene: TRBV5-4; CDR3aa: CASSPQGPQETQYF; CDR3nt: TGTGCCAGCAGCCCTCAGGGGCCTCAAGAGACCCAGTACTTC
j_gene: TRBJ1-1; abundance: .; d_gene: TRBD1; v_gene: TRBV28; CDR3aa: CASNQGGSTEAFF; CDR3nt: TGTGCCAGCAACCAAGGGGGCTCCACTGAAGCTTTCTTT
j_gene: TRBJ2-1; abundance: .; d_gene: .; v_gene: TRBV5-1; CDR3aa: CASSLVEQGVGEQFF; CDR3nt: TGCGCCAGCAGCTTGGTGGAACAGGGAGTAGGTGAGCAGTTCTTC
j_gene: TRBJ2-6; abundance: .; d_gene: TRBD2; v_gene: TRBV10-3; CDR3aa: CAIPKGLPSSGANVLTF; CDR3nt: TGTGCCATCCCCAAGGGACTACCCTCCTCTGGGGCCAACGTCCTGACTTTC
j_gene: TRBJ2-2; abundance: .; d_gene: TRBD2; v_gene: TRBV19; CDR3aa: CASLPSGRVTGELFF; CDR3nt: TGTGCCAGCCTACCTAGCGGGAGGGTCACCGGGGAGCTGTTTTTT
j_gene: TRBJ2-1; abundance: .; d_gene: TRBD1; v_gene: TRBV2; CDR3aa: CASRGTGGNEQFF; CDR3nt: TGTGCCAGCAGGGGGACAGGGGGCAATGAGCAGTTCTTC
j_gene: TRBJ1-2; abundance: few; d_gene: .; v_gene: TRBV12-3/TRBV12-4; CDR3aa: CASSLGQNYGYTF; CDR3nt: TGTGCCAGCAGTTTAGGACAGAACTATGGCTACACCTTC
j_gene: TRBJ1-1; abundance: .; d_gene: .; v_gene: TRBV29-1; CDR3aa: CSVGWDKMNTEAFF; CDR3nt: TGCAGCGTTGGGTGGGACAAAATGAACACTGAAGCTTTCTTT
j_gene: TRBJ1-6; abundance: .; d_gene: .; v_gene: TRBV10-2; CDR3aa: CASSARNSPLHF; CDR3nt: TGCGCCAGCAGTGCGCGCAATTCACCCCTCCACTTT
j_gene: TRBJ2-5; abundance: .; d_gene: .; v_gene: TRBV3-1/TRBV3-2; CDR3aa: CASSQGGRKETQYF; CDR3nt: TGTGCCAGCAGCCAAGGTGGCAGAAAAGAGACCCAGTACTTC
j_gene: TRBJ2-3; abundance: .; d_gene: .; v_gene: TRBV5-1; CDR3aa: CASSPHTSTDTQYF; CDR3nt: TGCGCCAGCAGCCCTCATACTAGCACAGATACGCAGTATTTT
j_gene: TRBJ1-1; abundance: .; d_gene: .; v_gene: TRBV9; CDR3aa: CASSVADTEAFF; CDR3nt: TGTGCCAGCAGCGTAGCCGACACTGAAGCTTTCTTT
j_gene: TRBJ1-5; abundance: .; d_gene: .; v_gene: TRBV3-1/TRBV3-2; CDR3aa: CASSQDLIENQPQHF; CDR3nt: TGTGCCAGCAGCCAAGATCTCATAGAGAATCAGCCCCAGCATTTT
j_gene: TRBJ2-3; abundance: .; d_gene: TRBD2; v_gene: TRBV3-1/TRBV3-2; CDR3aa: CASSQVQASGYTDTQYF; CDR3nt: TGTGCCAGCAGCCAAGTCCAGGCTAGCGGGTACACAGATACGCAGTATTTT
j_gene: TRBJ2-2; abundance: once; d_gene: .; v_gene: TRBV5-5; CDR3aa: CASNREGNTGELFF; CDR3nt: TGTGCCAGCAACCGTGAGGGGAACACCGGGGAGCTGTTTTTT
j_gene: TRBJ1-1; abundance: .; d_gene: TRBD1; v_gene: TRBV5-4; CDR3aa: CASSWGTGGGRGNTEAFF; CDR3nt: TGTGCCAGCAGCTGGGGAACTGGAGGGGGCCGGGGGAACACTGAAGCTTTCTTT
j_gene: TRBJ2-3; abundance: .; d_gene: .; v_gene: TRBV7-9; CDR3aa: CASSLDDSTDTQYF; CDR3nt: TGTGCCAGCAGCTTAGATGACTCCACAGATACGCAGTATTTT
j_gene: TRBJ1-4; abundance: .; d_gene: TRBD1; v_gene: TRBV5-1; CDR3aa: CASSMGQGGEKLFF; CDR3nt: TGCGCCAGCAGCATGGGACAGGGGGGCGAAAAACTGTTTTTT
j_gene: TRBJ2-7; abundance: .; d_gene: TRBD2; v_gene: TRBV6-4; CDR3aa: CASSDSTSGRGEQYF; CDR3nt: TGTGCCAGCAGTGACTCAACTAGCGGGAGGGGAGAGCAGTACTTC
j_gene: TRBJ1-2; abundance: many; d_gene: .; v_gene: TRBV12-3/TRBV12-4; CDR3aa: CASSLKGGYGYTF; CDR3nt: TGTGCCAGCAGTTTGAAAGGAGGCTATGGCTACACCTTC
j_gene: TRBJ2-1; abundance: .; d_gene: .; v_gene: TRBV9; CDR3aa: CASSVVPSSYNEQFF; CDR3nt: TGTGCCAGCAGCGTAGTCCCGAGCTCCTACAATGAGCAGTTCTTC
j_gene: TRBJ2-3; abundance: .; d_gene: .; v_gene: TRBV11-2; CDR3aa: CASSLAPPPDTQYF; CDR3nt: TGTGCCAGCAGCTTAGCCCCCCCTCCAGATACGCAGTATTTT
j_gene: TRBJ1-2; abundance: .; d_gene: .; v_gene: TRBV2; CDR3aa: CASTMNRDGYTF; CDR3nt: TGTGCCAGCACGATGAACAGGGATGGCTACACCTTC
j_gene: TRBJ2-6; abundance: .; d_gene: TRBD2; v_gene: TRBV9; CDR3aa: CASSPGLRGGANVLTF; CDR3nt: TGTGCCAGCAGCCCGGGACTACGAGGTGGGGCCAACGTCCTGACTTTC
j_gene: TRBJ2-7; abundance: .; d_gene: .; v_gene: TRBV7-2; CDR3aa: CASSLGFVYEQYF; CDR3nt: TGTGCCAGCAGCTTAGGTTTCGTCTACGAGCAGTACTTC
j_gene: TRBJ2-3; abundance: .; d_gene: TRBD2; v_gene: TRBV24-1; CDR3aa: CATSDPGLAVQDTQYF; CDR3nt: TGTGCCACCAGTGATCCAGGACTAGCGGTTCAAGATACGCAGTATTTT
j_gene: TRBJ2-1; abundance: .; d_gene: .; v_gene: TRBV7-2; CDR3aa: CASSTGAGTYNEQFF; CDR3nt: TGTGCCAGCAGCACAGGAGCGGGTACCTACAATGAGCAGTTCTTC
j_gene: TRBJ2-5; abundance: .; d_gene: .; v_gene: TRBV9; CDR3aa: CASSGLAEQETQYF; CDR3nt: TGTGCCAGCAGCGGTCTGGCGGAGCAAGAGACCCAGTACTTC
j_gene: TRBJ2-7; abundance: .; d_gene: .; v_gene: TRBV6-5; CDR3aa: CASSYSRSYEQYF; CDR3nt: TGTGCCAGCAGTTACTCGAGGTCCTACGAGCAGTACTTC
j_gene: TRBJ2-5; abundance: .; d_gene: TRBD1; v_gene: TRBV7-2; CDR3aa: CASSLYTGGQETQYF; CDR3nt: TGTGCCAGCAGCTTATACACAGGGGGCCAAGAGACCCAGTACTTC
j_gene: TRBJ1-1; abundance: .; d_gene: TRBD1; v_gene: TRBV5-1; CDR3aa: CASSWDRVLNTEAFF; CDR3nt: TGCGCCAGCAGCTGGGACAGAGTATTGAACACTGAAGCTTTCTTT
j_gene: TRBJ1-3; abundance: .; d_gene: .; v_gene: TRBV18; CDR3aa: CASSTGNGNTIYF; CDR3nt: TGTGCCAGCTCCACAGGGAATGGAAACACCATATATTTT
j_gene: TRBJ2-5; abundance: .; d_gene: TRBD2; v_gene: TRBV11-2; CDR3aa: CASSFHAGVKETQYF; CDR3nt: TGTGCCAGCAGCTTTCACGCGGGAGTAAAAGAGACCCAGTACTTC
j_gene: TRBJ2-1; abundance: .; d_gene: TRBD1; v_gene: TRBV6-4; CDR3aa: CASSGQGNNEQFF; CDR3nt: TGTGCCAGCAGTGGACAGGGAAACAATGAGCAGTTCTTC
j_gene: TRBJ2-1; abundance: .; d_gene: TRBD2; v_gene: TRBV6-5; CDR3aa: CASSYASGNSYNEQFF; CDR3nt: TGTGCCAGCAGTTACGCTAGCGGCAATTCCTACAATGAGCAGTTCTTC
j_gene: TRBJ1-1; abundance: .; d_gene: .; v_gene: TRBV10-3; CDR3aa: CAISDRNTEAFF; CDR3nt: TGTGCCATCAGTGATCGGAACACTGAAGCTTTCTTT
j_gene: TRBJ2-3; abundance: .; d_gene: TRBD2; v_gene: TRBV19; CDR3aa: CASSFVAGAGDTQYF; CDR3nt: TGTGCCAGTAGTTTTGTAGCGGGGGCCGGGGATACGCAGTATTTT
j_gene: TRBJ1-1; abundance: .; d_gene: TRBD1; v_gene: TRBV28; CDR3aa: CASSEPGTGNTEAFF; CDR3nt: TGTGCCAGCAGTGAACCCGGGACAGGGAACACTGAAGCTTTCTTT
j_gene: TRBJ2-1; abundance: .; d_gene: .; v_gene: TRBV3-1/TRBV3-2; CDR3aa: CASSQTSSPLCVF; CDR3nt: TGTGCCAGCAGCCAAACCTCTAGCCCCTTATGTGTCTTC
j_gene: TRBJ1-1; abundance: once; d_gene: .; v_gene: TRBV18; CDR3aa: CASSPPGGRGSFF; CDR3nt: TGTGCCAGCTCACCACCGGGGGGGCGCGGGTCTTTCTTT
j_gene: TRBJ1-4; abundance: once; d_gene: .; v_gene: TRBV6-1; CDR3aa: CASSEVGGEKLFF; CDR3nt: TGTGCCAGCAGTGAAGTCGGCGGTGAAAAACTGTTTTTT
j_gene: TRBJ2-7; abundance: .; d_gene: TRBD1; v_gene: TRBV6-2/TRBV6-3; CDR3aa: CASSRPRIGQGREQYF; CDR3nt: TGTGCCAGCAGCCGCCCGAGGATCGGACAGGGACGGGAGCAGTACTTC
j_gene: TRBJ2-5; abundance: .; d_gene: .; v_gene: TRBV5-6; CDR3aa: CASSAVTGGGKETQYF; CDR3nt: TGTGCCAGCAGCGCGGTCACGGGAGGGGGCAAAGAGACCCAGTACTTC
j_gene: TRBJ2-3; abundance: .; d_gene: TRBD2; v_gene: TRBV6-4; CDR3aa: CASSRLAGGRTDTQYF; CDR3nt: TGTGCCAGCAGCCGACTAGCGGGGGGTCGGACAGATACGCAGTATTTT
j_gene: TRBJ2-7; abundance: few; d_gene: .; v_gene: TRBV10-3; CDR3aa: CAISDSGIAYEQYF; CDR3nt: TGTGCCATCAGTGATAGCGGAATCGCCTACGAGCAGTACTTC
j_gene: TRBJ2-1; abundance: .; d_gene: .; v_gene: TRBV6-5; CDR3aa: CASSYGNSGGYEQFF; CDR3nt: TGTGCCAGCAGTTACGGTAACAGTGGAGGGTATGAGCAGTTCTTC
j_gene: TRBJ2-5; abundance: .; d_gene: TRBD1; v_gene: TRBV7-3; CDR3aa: CASSLNPTTQGAEETQYF; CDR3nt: TGTGCCAGCAGTCTAAACCCAACAACACAGGGGGCGGAAGAGACCCAGTACTTC
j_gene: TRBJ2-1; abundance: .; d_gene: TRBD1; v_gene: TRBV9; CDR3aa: CASSVQGQGSYNEQFF; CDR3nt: TGTGCCAGCAGCGTCCAGGGACAGGGGTCATACAATGAGCAGTTCTTC
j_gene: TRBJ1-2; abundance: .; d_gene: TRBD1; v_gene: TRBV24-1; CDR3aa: CATSDSTGGPNYGYTF; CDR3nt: TGTGCCACCAGTGACTCGACAGGGGGCCCCAACTATGGCTACACCTTC
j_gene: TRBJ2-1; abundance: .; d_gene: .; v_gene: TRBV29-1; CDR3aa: CSVEDEKQFF; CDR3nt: TGCAGCGTTGAAGATGAGAAGCAGTTCTTC
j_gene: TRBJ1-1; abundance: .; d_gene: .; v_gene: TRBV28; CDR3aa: CASRQRRSVTEAFF; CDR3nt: TGTGCCAGCAGACAGAGACGGTCGGTGACTGAAGCTTTCTTT
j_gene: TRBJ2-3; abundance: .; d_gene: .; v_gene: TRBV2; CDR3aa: CASSVLSGATDTQYF; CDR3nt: TGTGCCAGCAGTGTTCTATCCGGTGCTACAGATACGCAGTATTTT